The 11 T cell receptor beta chains reported below all come from one sample, sequenced in a study of CD8+CD57+ T cells in acquired aplastic anemia. TCR beta VDJ and CDR3 profiles were obtained from a genomic DNA template. TCRdb re-called the reads through MiXCR, storing one row per CDR3 protein. The sample shows 150,000 to 200,000 distinct CDR3 sequences, around 48% of them seen only once. In patients chosen for sequencing, flow cytometry had shown CD8+CD57+ cell expansion. Input material: sorted CD4+, CD8+, or CD8+CD57+ T cells (not recorded which) from PBMCs. Every receptor here comes from a human donor with aplastic anemia.

The chain has TRBV30 and TRBJ1-5; TRBD1 is a possible D gene (5 bases). Trimming took 2 bases from V and 4 from J, leaving 12 bases between them. There are 14 residues in the CDR3. CDR1 and CDR2 from the germline V gene are GTSNPN and SVGIG (reference sequence). The CDR3 reads CAWSQVGGNQPQHF. As DNA, the CDR3 is TGTGCCTGGAGTCAGGTGGGGGGAAATCAGCCCCAGCATTTT.

There are many counts of this clonotype. V and J are TRBV6-1 and TRBJ1-1, with D perhaps TRBD1 (5 bases). Germline V gene sequence: CDR1 MNHNS, CDR2 SASEGT. The CDR3 covers 13 residues. The V end was cut by 7 bases, the J end by 5 bases, with 14 bases between. The CDR3 bases are TGTGCCAGCACCCTCCCCAGGGATACTGAAGCTTTCTTT. It translates to CASTLPRDTEAFF.

V is TRBV29-1 and J is TRBJ2-5; 10 bases map to TRBD2. The CDR3 has 13 residues. Germline trimming cut 4 bases from V and 4 bases from J; bases unmatched to any gene: 3. The germline CDR1 and CDR2 sequences are SQVTM and ANQGSEA. Here the CDR3 DNA reads TGCAGCGTTGTAGCGGGAGGACGAGAGACCCAGTACTTC. Amino acids: CSVVAGGRETQYF.

This chain connects TRBV13 to TRBJ2-7; D assignment may be TRBD1 or TRBD2 (5 bases each). The CDR3 is 16 residues long. CDR1 is PRHDT and CDR2 is FYEKMQ in the germline V gene (reference sequence). Trimming removed 0 bases from V and 5 bases from J, with 17 bases in between. The CDR3 DNA follows: TGTGCCAGCAGCTTAGGCTCGGGACGACGGAACCACGAGCAGTACTTC. It codes for CASSLGSGRRNHEQYF.

In regard to this clonotype: A much more abundant neighbour one base away suggests this may be a read error. The chain carries TRBV16 and TRBJ2-7, with D perhaps matching TRBD1 (7 bases). This CDR3 region has 17 residues. Per germline, CDR1 KGHSY and CDR2 FQNENV. V was pared by 4 bases and J by 5 bases, with 24 bases between. CDR3 region: CASSPGVGGPTFNEQYF. CDR3 sequence (DNA): TGTGCCAGCAGCCCGGGGGTAGGGGGCCCGACTTTCAACGAGCAGTACTTC.

V is TRBV6-5 and J is TRBJ1-6; D possibly corresponds to TRBD1 (6 bases). CDR1 is MNHEY and CDR2 is SVGAGI in the germline V gene. The CDR3 length is 13 residues. V was clipped by 3 bases and J by 8 bases, with 8 bases between them. The CDR3 sequence is CASSYGGYSPLHF. In nucleotides, the CDR3 is TGTGCCAGCAGTTATGGGGGCTATTCACCCCTCCACTTT.

This rearrangement joins TRBV25-1 to TRBJ1-6; D perhaps matches TRBD1 (5 bases). The CDR3 extends over 14 amino acids. V lost 1 base to trimming and J lost 10 bases, with 11 bases between them. CDR1 is MGHDK, CDR2 SYGVNS, per germline. The CDR3 DNA sequence: TGTGCCAGCAGTGAATGGGGGGGGGGATCACCCCTCCACTTT. Its translation: CASSEWGGGSPLHF.

As regards this clonotype: A much bigger clone sits one base away, suggesting this may be a read error. As the CDR3 is not closed by the conserved phenylalanine or tryptophan, this likely results from a read error. The gene calls are TRBV11-3 and TRBJ1-2, with D uncertain. V dropped 4 bases and J dropped 1 base, with 10 bases sitting between them. The CDR3 totals 14 residues. Germline V lookup: CDR1 SGHNT, CDR2 YENEEA. The CDR3 is CASSSDGNNYGYTS. CDR3 bases: TGTGCCAGCAGCTCGGACGGGAATAACTATGGCTACACCTCC.

V usage is TRBV6-1 and J usage is TRBJ1-1, with D perhaps matching TRBD1 (5 bases). V gave up 7 bases and J gave up 4 bases, with 13 bases separating them. CDR3 length equals 13 residues. Looked up from germline, CDR1 is MNHNS and CDR2 is SASEGT. The CDR3 region is CASNWGRLTEAFF. CDR3 DNA: TGTGCCAGCAACTGGGGACGGCTCACTGAAGCTTTCTTT.

The genes are TRBV6-1 and TRBJ1-5, with TRBD1 matching 7 bases. The J segment lost 5 bases and the V segment lost 7 bases, leaving 8 bases of the junction unmatched. Germline V CDR1 and CDR2: MNHNS, SASEGT. The CDR3 runs to 14 residues. The CDR3 protein is CASIKGDSYQPQHF. The CDR3 bases are TGTGCCAGCATCAAAGGGGACAGTTATCAGCCCCAGCATTTT.

This clonotype was recorded at least ten times. CDR3 protein: CSVAGQPYEQYF. The CDR3 nucleotides are TGCAGCGTTGCGGGTCAGCCTTACGAGCAGTACTTC. The rearrangement uses TRBV29-1 and TRBJ2-7; D remains ambiguous. Between the trimmed V and J ends, which lost 4 bases and 4 bases, there was a span of 11 bases. CDR3 size: 12 residues. Per germline, CDR1 SQVTM and CDR2 ANQGSEA.